Sequencing of this TCR beta chain was carried out in a study of blood T cell repertoires in COVID-19. On the study more broadly: Donors in the United States, Italy and Spain gave samples during acute or convalescent COVID-19. From T cells, B-cell-depleted T cells, or PBMCs came the material, which was cDNA or gDNA.

This CDR3 comprises 14 residues. Germline values: CDR1 MDHEN, CDR2 SYDVKM. The V and J ends lost 5 bases and 7 bases, in that order; junction bases with no gene match: 8. Seattle's cohort entered during active infection and was followed longitudinally. In the study's own analysis: Nucleated cell number was recorded as an estimate derived from reference gene primer amplification. Libraries were prepared by immunoSEQ multiplex PCR; TCRdb keeps only in-frame clonotypes and omits some of them. Clone size and V and J calls were adopted from that table, with D and trimming inferred from the DNA. The sample has tens of thousands of clones, approximately 87% seen once.

Sequenced input: peripheral blood. The TCR was taken from a man aged 40-50 years with COVID-19, enrolled during active disease. The V call is TRBV28, the J call TRBJ1-2; 9 bases are shared with TRBD1. The CDR3 DNA follows: TGTGCCAGCAGTCAGGGACAGGGTGGGGGTGGCTACACCTTC. Translated: CASSQGQGGGGYTF.